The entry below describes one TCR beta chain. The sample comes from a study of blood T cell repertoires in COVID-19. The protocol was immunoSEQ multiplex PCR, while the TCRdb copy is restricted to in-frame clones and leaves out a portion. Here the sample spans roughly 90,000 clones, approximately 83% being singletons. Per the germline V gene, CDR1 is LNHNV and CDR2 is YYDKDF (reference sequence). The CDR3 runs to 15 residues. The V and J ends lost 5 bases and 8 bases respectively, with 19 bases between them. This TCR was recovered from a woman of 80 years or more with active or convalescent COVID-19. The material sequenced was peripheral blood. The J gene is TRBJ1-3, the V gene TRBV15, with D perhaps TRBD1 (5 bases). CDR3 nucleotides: TGTGCCACCAGCGGACCCCAGGGTCCCCTGGACACCATATATTTT. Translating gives CATSGPQGPLDTIYF. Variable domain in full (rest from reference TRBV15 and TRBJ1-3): DAMVIQNPRYQVTQFGKPVTLSCSQTLNHNVMYWYQQKSSQAPKLLFHYYDKDFNNEADTPDNFQSRRPNTSFCFLDIRSPGLGDTAMYLCATSGPQGPLDTIYFGEGSWLTVV.